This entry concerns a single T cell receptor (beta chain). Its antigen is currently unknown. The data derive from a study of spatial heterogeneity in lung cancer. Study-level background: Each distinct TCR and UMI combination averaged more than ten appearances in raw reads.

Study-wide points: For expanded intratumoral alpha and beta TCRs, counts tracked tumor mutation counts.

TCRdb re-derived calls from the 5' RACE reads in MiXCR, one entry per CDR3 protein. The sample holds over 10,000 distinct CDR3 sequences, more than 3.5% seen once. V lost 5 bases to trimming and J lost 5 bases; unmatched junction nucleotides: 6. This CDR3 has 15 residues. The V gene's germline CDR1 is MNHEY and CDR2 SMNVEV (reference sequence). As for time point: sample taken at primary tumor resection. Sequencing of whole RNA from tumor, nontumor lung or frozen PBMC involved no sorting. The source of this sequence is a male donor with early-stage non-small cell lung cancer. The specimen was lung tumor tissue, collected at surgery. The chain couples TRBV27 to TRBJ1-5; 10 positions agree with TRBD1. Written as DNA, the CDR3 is TGTGCCAGCAGTGAAGGGACAGGGGTTGATCAGCCCCAGCATTTT. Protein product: CASSEGTGVDQPQHF.